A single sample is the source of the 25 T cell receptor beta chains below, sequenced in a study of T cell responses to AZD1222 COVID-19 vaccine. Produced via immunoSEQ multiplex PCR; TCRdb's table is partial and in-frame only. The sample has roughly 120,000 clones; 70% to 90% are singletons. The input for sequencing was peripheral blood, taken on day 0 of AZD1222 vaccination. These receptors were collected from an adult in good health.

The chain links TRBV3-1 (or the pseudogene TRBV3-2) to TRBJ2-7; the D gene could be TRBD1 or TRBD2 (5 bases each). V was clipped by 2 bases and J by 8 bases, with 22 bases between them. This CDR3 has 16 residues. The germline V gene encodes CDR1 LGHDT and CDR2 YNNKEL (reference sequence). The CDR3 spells CASSQNGAGYGVQQYF. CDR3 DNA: TGTGCCAGCAGCCAAAATGGGGCGGGCTACGGTGTTCAGCAGTACTTC.

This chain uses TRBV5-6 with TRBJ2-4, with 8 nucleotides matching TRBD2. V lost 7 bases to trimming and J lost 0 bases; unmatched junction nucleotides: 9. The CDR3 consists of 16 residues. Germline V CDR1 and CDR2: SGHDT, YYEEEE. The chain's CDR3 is CASGWRGALAKNIQYF. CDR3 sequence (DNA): TGTGCCAGCGGGTGGCGGGGGGCCCTAGCCAAAAACATTCAGTACTTC.

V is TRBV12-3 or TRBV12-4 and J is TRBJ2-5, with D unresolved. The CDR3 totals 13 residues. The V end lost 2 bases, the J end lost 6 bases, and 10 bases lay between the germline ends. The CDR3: CASSLSPSKTQYF. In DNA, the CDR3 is TGTGCCAGCAGTTTATCCCCTTCTAAGACCCAGTACTTC.

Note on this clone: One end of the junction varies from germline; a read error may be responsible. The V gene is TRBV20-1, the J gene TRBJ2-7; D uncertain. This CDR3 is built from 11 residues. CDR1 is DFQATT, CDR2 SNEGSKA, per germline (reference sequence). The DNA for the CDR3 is TGCAGTGCTAGAGAGGACGAGCCCGCAACCTTC. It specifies CSAREDEPATF.

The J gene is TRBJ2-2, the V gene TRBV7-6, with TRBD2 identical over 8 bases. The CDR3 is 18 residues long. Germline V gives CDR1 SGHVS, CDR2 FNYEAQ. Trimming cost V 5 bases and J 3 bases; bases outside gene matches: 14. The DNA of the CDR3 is TGTGCCAGCAGCCCACTAGCGGTCGGTCCCTCCGACACCGGGGAGCTGTTTTTT. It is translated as CASSPLAVGPSDTGELFF.

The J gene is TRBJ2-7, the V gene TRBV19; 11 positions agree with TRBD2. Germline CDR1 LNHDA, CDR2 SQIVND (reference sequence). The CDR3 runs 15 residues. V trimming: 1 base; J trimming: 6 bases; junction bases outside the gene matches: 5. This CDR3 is CASSIVGTSGAEQYF. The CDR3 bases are TGTGCCAGTAGTATAGTCGGGACTAGCGGAGCCGAGCAGTACTTC.

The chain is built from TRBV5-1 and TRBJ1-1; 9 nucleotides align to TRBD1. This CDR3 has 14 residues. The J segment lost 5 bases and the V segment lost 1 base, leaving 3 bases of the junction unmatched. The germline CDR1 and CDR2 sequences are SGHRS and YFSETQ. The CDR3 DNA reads TGCGCCAGCAGCTTGACAGGGGGCCAGACTGAAGCTTTCTTT. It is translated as CASSLTGGQTEAFF.

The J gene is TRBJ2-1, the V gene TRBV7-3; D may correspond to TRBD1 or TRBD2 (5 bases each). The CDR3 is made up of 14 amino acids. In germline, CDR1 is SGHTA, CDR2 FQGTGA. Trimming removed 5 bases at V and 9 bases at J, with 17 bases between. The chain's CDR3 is CASSPRVRGGEQFF. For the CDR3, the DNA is TGTGCCAGCAGCCCCAGGGTCCGGGGCGGTGAGCAGTTCTTC.

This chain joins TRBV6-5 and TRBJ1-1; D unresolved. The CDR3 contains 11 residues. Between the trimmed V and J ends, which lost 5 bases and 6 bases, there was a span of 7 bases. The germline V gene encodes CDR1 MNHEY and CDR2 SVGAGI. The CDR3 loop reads CASSNPAEAFF. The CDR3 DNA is TGTGCCAGCAGTAACCCAGCTGAAGCTTTCTTT.

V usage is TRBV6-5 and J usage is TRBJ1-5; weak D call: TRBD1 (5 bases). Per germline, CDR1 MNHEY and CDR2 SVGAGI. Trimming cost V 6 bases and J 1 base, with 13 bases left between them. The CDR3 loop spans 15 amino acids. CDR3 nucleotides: TGTGCCAGCAGCTCTACTAGGGACAGCAATCAGCCCCAGCATTTT. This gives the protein CASSSTRDSNQPQHF.

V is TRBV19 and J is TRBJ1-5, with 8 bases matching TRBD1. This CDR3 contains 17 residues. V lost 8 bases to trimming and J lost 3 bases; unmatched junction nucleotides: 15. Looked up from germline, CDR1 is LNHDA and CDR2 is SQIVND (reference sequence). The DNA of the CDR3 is TGTGCCAGTGTGGGGAGATTCGGACAGGGATCCAATCAGCCCCAGCATTTT. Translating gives CASVGRFGQGSNQPQHF.

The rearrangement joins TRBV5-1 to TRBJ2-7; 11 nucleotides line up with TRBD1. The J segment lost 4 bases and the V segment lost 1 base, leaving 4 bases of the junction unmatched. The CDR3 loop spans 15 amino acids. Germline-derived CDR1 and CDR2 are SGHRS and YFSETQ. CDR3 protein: CASSLWTGGDYEQYF. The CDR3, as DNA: TGCGCCAGCAGCTTGTGGACAGGGGGCGATTACGAGCAGTACTTC.

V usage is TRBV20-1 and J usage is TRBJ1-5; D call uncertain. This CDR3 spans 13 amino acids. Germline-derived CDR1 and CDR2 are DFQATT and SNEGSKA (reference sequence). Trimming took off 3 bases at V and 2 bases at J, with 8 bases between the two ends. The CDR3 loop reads CSASSGGNQPQHF. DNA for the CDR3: TGCAGTGCTAGTTCGGGAGGCAATCAGCCCCAGCATTTT.

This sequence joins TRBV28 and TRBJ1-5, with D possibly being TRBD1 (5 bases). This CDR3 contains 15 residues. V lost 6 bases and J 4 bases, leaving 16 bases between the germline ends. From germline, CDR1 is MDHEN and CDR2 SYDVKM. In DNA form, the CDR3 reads TGTGCCAGCAGATCAAGCGGACATTATAATCAGCCCCAGCATTTT. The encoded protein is CASRSSGHYNQPQHF.

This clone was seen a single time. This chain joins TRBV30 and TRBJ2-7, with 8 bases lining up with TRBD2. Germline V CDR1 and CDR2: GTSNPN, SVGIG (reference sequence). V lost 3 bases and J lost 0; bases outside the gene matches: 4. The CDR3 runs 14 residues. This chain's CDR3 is CAWRSGGSSYEQYF. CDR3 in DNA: TGTGCCTGGAGGAGCGGGGGAAGCTCCTACGAGCAGTACTTC.

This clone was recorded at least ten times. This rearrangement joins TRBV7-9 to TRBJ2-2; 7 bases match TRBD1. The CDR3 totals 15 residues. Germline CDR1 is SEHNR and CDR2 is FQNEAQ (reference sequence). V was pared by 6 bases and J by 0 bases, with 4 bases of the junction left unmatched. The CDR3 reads CASRPGTANTGELFF. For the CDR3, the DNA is TGTGCCAGCAGACCCGGGACAGCGAACACCGGGGAGCTGTTTTTT.

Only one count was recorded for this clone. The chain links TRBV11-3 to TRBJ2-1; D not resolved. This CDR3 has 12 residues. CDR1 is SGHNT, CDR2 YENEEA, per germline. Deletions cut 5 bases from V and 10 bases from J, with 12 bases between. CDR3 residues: CASSHVLGEQFF. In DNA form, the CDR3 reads TGTGCCAGCAGCCACGTCCTGGGGGAGCAGTTCTTC.

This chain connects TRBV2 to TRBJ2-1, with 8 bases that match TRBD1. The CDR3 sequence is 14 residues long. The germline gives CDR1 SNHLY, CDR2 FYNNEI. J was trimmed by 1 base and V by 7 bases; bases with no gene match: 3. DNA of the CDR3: TGTGCCAGCACCCGGGACAGGTCCTACAATGAGCAGTTCTTC. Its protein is CASTRDRSYNEQFF.

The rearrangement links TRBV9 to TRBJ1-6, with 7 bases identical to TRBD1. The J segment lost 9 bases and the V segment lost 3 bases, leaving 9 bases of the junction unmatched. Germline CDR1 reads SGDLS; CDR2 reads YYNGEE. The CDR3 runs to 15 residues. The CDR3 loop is CASSAGDRETSPLHF. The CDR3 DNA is TGTGCCAGCAGCGCCGGGGACAGAGAGACTTCACCCCTCCACTTT.

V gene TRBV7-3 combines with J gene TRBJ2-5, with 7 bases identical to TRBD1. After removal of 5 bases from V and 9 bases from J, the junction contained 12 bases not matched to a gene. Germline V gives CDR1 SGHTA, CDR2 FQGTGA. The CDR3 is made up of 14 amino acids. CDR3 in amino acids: CASSPTGAQGAQYF. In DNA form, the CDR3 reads TGTGCCAGCAGCCCCACAGGGGCCCAAGGTGCCCAGTACTTC.

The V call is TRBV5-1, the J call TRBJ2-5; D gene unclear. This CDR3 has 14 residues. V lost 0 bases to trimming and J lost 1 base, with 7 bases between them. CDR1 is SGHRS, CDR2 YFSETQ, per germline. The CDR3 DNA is TGCGCCAGCAGCTTGGGTAGGGCCCAAGAGACCCAGTACTTC. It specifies CASSLGRAQETQYF.

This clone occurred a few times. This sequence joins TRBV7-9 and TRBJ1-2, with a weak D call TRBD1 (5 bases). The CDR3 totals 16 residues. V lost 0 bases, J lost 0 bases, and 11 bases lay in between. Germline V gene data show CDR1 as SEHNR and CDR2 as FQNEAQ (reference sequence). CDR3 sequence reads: CASSLAAPTANYGYTF. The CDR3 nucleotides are TGTGCCAGCAGCTTAGCGGCACCGACAGCTAACTATGGCTACACCTTC.

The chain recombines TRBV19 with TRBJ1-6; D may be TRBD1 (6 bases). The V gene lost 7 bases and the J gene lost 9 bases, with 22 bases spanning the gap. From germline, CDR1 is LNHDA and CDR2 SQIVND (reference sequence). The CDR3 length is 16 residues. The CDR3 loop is CASNDSAGTRVSPLHF. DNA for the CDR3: TGTGCCAGTAACGACTCCGCCGGGACAAGGGTTTCACCCCTCCACTTT.

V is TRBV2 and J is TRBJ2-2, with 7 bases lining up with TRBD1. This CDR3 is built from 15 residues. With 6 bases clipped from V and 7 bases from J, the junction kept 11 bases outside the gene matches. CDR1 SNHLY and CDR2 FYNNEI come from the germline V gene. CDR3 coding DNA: TGTGCCAGCAGGGAACAGGGGATCAGCGGCGGGGAGCTGTTTTTT. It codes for CASREQGISGGELFF.

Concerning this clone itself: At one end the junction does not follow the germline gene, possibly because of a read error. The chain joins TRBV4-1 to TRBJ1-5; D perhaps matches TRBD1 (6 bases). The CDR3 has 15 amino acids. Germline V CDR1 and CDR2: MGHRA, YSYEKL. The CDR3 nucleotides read TGCGCCAGCAGTCAAGGACAGTCTAGCAATCAGCCCCAGCATTTT. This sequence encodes CASSQGQSSNQPQHF.